This paragraph covers one TCR beta chain sequence. The data stem from a study of T cell responses to AZD1222 COVID-19 vaccine. Whether given at about 4 or about 12 weeks, second doses were pooled. CDR3 length: 13 residues. Germline lookup yields CDR1 LGHDT and CDR2 YNNKEL (reference sequence). The V gene lost 3 bases and the J gene lost 5 bases, with 10 bases spanning the gap. Sequenced by immunoSEQ multiplex PCR; TCRdb stores in-frame clones only, minus some. The table has approximately 270,000 clones, 94% seen once. The V and J genes are TRBV3-1 (or the pseudogene TRBV3-2) and TRBJ2-5, with D perhaps given as TRBD1 or TRBD2 (5 bases each). The starting material was peripheral blood, obtained 28 days after the second AZD1222 dose. The receptor's source is an adult who received the AZD1222 COVID-19 vaccine. The CDR3 DNA reads as TGTGCCAGCAGCCATGGGGACGGCGAGACCCAGTACTTC. Protein product: CASSHGDGETQYF.